This is a list of T cell receptor beta chains from one sample in a study of blood T cell repertoires in COVID-19. Some clones are missing from TCRdb's copy, which holds only in-frame ones; the method was immunoSEQ multiplex PCR. The sample holds some 140,000 clones, 70% to 80% seen once. Sequenced sample: peripheral blood. These receptors were obtained from a man in his sixties with acute or convalescent COVID-19. Both conserved end residues are part of each CDR3. Each record gives: clone size, J gene, D gene, V gene, CDR3 protein, CDR3 DNA. D genes are given only for firm matches. Expanded clones get a size class; other rows say once, few or many, or leave the size out.

few TRBJ1-2 TRBD1 TRBV3-1/TRBV3-2 CASSYLWDRGRGNYGYTF TGTGCCAGCAGCTACCTATGGGACAGGGGCAGGGGTAACTATGGCTACACCTTC
. TRBJ2-1 TRBD2 TRBV19 CASSPPSGRVNEQFF TGTGCCAGTAGTCCCCCTAGCGGGAGGGTAAATGAGCAGTTCTTC
. TRBJ2-1 TRBD2 TRBV6-2/TRBV6-3 CASSTREGRNEQFF TGTGCCAGCAGTACGAGGGAGGGCCGCAATGAGCAGTTCTTC
once TRBJ2-7 . TRBV5-1 CASSLAQGGTYEQYF TGCGCCAGCAGCTTGGCGCAGGGGGGCACCTACGAGCAGTACTTC
. TRBJ1-3 TRBD1 TRBV30 CAWSVPGTGRNTIYF TGTGCCTGGAGTGTTCCCGGGACAGGGAGAAACACCATATATTTT
. TRBJ2-7 . TRBV5-1 CASSSGVEQYF TGCGCCAGCAGCTCAGGGGTCGAGCAGTACTTC
. TRBJ2-5 TRBD1 TRBV9 CASSVGNSDRGHETQYF TGTGCCAGCAGCGTAGGTAACTCAGACAGGGGGCATGAGACCCAGTACTTC
. TRBJ1-6 . TRBV4-1 CASSQGGGTYNSPLHF TGCGCCAGCAGCCAGGGGGGGGGCACCTATAATTCACCCCTCCACTTT
. TRBJ2-7 TRBD1 TRBV28 CASSLTGLYHEQYF TGTGCCAGCAGTCTGACAGGGCTGTACCACGAGCAGTACTTC
. TRBJ1-1 . TRBV7-3 CASSLVGETEAFF TGTGCCAGCAGCTTAGTGGGAGAGACTGAAGCTTTCTTT
. TRBJ1-6 TRBD1 TRBV27 CASTSLGQANSPLHF TGTGCCAGCACTTCTTTGGGACAGGCAAATTCACCCCTCCACTTT
few TRBJ1-4 . TRBV28 CASGAGDREKLFF TGTGCCAGCGGCGCAGGGGATCGGGAAAAACTGTTTTTT
few TRBJ2-3 . TRBV4-1 CASSQQRNTDTQYF TGCGCCAGCAGCCAACAGCGGAACACAGATACGCAGTATTTT
. TRBJ1-2 TRBD1 TRBV27 CASSSPGGYYGYTF TGTGCCAGCAGTTCCCCAGGGGGATACTATGGCTACACCTTC
once TRBJ2-5 TRBD2 TRBV6-1 CASSEAAGLAGVDFRMTQYF TGTGCCAGCAGTGAAGCGGCGGGACTAGCGGGAGTGGATTTTCGGATGACCCAGTACTTC
. TRBJ2-3 TRBD2 TRBV2 CASQREGSSTDTQYF TGTGCCAGCCAGCGGGAGGGGTCTTCGACAGATACGCAGTATTTT
many TRBJ1-5 . TRBV30 CAWSTGPGQPQHF TGTGCCTGGAGTACCGGGCCGGGGCAGCCCCAGCATTTT
. TRBJ1-2 . TRBV9 CASSVVGTPDGYTF TGTGCCAGCAGCGTAGTAGGGACTCCCGATGGCTACACCTTC
. TRBJ2-7 . TRBV19 CASKSGKGEQYF TGTGCCAGTAAATCAGGGAAGGGCGAGCAGTACTTC
. TRBJ1-1 TRBD1 TRBV25-1 CASRGETGENTEAFF TGTGCCAGCAGGGGGGAGACAGGGGAAAACACTGAAGCTTTCTTT
. TRBJ2-2 . TRBV6-4 CASSGTINTGELFF TGTGCCAGCAGCGGGACAATAAACACCGGGGAGCTGTTTTTT
. TRBJ2-5 TRBD2 TRBV13 CASSGARSGSETQYF TGTGCCAGCAGCGGGGCACGTAGCGGGAGCGAGACCCAGTACTTC
. TRBJ2-7 . TRBV10-3 CAISESWGSLGEQYF TGTGCCATCAGTGAGTCTTGGGGCTCGCTTGGGGAGCAGTACTTC
. TRBJ1-5 . TRBV28 CASSLGGIQPQHF TGTGCCAGCAGTTTAGGGGGGATTCAGCCCCAGCATTTT
. TRBJ1-6 . TRBV10-3 CATTHVVDSPLHF TGTGCCACTACGCACGTTGTGGATTCACCCCTCCACTTT
few TRBJ1-6 TRBD1 TRBV28 CASSLLLGQSRSPLHF TGTGCCAGCAGTTTGTTGTTGGGACAGTCTAGATCACCCCTCCACTTT